The 28 T cell receptor beta chains presented below share a single source sample, sequenced in a study of T cell responses to AZD1222 COVID-19 vaccine. TCRdb keeps only in-frame clones here, not all; method: immunoSEQ multiplex PCR. Of 150,000 to 200,000 clones in the sample, roughly nine tenths were seen once. The starting material was peripheral blood, obtained 28 days after the second AZD1222 dose. The receptors come from an adult who received the AZD1222 COVID-19 vaccine.

This rearrangement joins TRBV14 to TRBJ2-1; 8 nucleotides agree with TRBD2. V shed 0 bases, J shed 3 bases, and the junction held 4 bases outside the gene matches. The CDR3 is 16 residues long. Germline values: CDR1 SGHDN, CDR2 FVKESK. Here the CDR3 DNA reads TGTGCCAGCAGCCAAGAGGGCGGGGGGTTCTACAATGAGCAGTTCTTC. Translation gives CASSQEGGGFYNEQFF. Together with reference TRBV14 and TRBJ2-1, the CDR3 gives the full variable domain: EAGVTQFPSHSVIEKGQTVTLRCDPISGHDNLYWYRRVMGKEIKFLLHFVKESKQDESGMPNNRFLAERTGGTYSTLKVQPAELEDSGVYFCASSQEGGGFYNEQFFGPGTRLTVL.

The chain couples TRBV5-1 to TRBJ2-6, with D possibly called TRBD1 or TRBD2 (5 bases each). The CDR3 contains 16 residues. Trimming cost V 8 bases and J 0 bases, with 15 bases left between them. Germline CDR1 SGHRS, CDR2 YFSETQ. The CDR3 bases are TGCGCCAGTCGGGGCACCCTATTCTCTGGGGCCAACGTCCTGACTTTC. It specifies CASRGTLFSGANVLTF.

The J gene is TRBJ2-5, the V gene TRBV10-3; a possible D gene is TRBD1 (5 bases). The germline V gene has CDR1 ENHRY and CDR2 SYGVKD. Trimming took 7 bases from V and 0 from J, leaving 6 bases between them. The CDR3 contains 12 residues. The CDR3 sequence is CAIKDNQETQYF. Written as DNA, the CDR3 is TGTGCCATCAAGGACAACCAAGAGACCCAGTACTTC.

This clone was seen only once. The chain recombines TRBV27 with TRBJ2-5; maybe TRBD2 (5 bases). This CDR3 spans 15 amino acids. Per the germline V gene, CDR1 is MNHEY and CDR2 is SMNVEV (reference sequence). The ends were cut back, 3 bases at V and 5 bases at J, with 16 bases in the middle. CDR3 loop: CASSFASNGMETQYF. The CDR3 bases are TGTGCCAGCAGTTTTGCTAGCAATGGGATGGAGACCCAGTACTTC.

The chain joins TRBV3-1 (or the pseudogene TRBV3-2) to TRBJ2-2; D gene uncertain. Trimming left V 3 bases short and J 6 bases short, with 8 bases between. Germline CDR1 and CDR2: LGHDT and YNNKEL (reference sequence). The CDR3 has 13 amino acids. CDR3 in amino acids: CASSHSKAGELFF. In nucleotides, the CDR3 is TGTGCCAGCAGCCATTCGAAGGCCGGGGAGCTGTTTTTT.

J is TRBJ1-4 and V is TRBV24-1; a weak D match, TRBD1 (5 bases). Germline V gene data show CDR1 as KGHDR and CDR2 as SFDVKD. This CDR3 spans 15 amino acids. V was shortened by 7 bases and J by 1 base, with 12 bases between the two germline ends. CDR3 coding DNA: TGTGCCACCAGGGTCTTAGGGGAAACTAATGAAAAACTGTTTTTT. Residues: CATRVLGETNEKLFF.

As regards this clone: This specimen includes other DNA sequences encoding the same CDR3. The rearrangement joins TRBV5-1 to TRBJ1-6; 7 bases are a match to TRBD1. The CDR3 consists of 16 residues. V trimming: 0 bases; J trimming: 4 bases; junction bases outside the gene matches: 4. Germline V gene sequence: CDR1 SGHRS, CDR2 YFSETQ. The CDR3 spells CASSLAGTDYNSPLHF. The CDR3 nucleotides read TGCGCCAGCAGCTTGGCTGGGACAGATTATAATTCACCCCTCCACTTT.

The CDR3 DNA reads as TGTGCCTGGAGTGCAGCGCGACTCTCGCGGGCTTATGGCTACACCTTC. It translates to CAWSAARLSRAYGYTF. This chain uses TRBV30 with TRBJ1-2; D not certain. The ends were cut back, 1 base at V and 5 bases at J, with 20 bases in the middle. The CDR3 spans 16 residues. CDR1 and CDR2 (germline): GTSNPN, SVGIG (reference sequence). Full variable domain (missing parts from reference TRBV30 and TRBJ1-2): SQTIHQWPATLVQPVGSPLSLECTVEGTSNPNLYWYRQAAGRGLQLLFYSVGIGQISSEVPQNLSASRPQDRQFILSSKKLLLSDSGFYLCAWSAARLSRAYGYTFGSGTRLTVV.

The chain joins TRBV4-1 to TRBJ1-2; D not resolved. The germline V gene has CDR1 MGHRA and CDR2 YSYEKL. The CDR3 is made up of 14 amino acids. Trimming stripped 5 bases from V and 0 bases from J, with 10 bases between. The CDR3 loop reads CASSEVGANYGYTF. CDR3 nucleotides: TGCGCCAGCAGCGAAGTTGGGGCTAACTATGGCTACACCTTC.

The chain has TRBV6-2 or TRBV6-3 and TRBJ1-5; D gene uncertain. V dropped 0 bases and J dropped 0 bases, with 12 bases sitting between them. The germline V gene encodes CDR1 MNHEY and CDR2 SVGEGT. The CDR3 covers 17 residues. The CDR3 is CASSYSVRRGSNQPQHF. The CDR3, as DNA: TGTGCCAGCAGTTACTCCGTGCGACGGGGTAGCAATCAGCCCCAGCATTTT.

The V call is TRBV6-1, the J call TRBJ2-2; 8 nucleotides match TRBD2. Germline V gene data show CDR1 as MNHNS and CDR2 as SASEGT. CDR3 size: 17 residues. After removal of 2 bases from V and 3 bases from J, the junction contained 8 bases not matched to a gene. The CDR3, as DNA: TGTGCCAGCAGTGAACCGCACGGGGGGGCTTACACCGGGGAGCTGTTTTTT. Translating it yields CASSEPHGGAYTGELFF.

This clone has a handful of counts. The V gene is TRBV27, the J gene TRBJ2-1, with D unresolved. Trimming stripped 4 bases from V and 11 bases from J, with 12 bases between. Looked up from germline, CDR1 is MNHEY and CDR2 is SMNVEV (reference sequence). The CDR3 has 12 amino acids. CDR3 protein: CASSSPSVKQFF. The CDR3 coding sequence is TGTGCCAGCAGTTCCCCCAGCGTGAAGCAGTTCTTC.

The rearrangement joins TRBV2 to TRBJ2-1, with 9 positions matching TRBD2. The germline gives CDR1 SNHLY, CDR2 FYNNEI. Trimming removed 6 bases from V and 3 bases from J; junction bases left unmatched: 6. The length of the CDR3 is 15 residues. Here the CDR3 reads CASRRAGGIYNEQFF. In DNA, the CDR3 is TGTGCCAGCAGACGCGCGGGGGGGATCTACAATGAGCAGTTCTTC.

The chain carries TRBV2 and TRBJ2-5, with D possibly called TRBD1 or TRBD2 (6 bases each). Trimming took 11 bases from V and 7 from J, leaving 20 bases between them. The CDR3 totals 13 residues. The germline CDR1 and CDR2 sequences are SNHLY and FYNNEI. The CDR3 spells CACNPGGLGTQYF. Here the CDR3 DNA reads TGTGCCTGTAATCCTGGGGGGCTGGGGACCCAGTACTTC.

The chain has TRBV19 and TRBJ1-2, with 8 bases aligning to TRBD1. V trimming: 7 bases; J trimming: 6 bases; junction bases outside the gene matches: 4. Germline-derived CDR1 and CDR2 are LNHDA and SQIVND (reference sequence). This CDR3 is 12 amino acids long. CDR3 protein: CASTTGGNGYTF. Written as DNA, the CDR3 is TGTGCCAGTACCACAGGGGGGAATGGCTACACCTTC. Full variable domain (remainder filled in from reference TRBV19 and TRBJ1-2): DGGITQSPKYLFRKEGQNVTLSCEQNLNHDAMYWYRQDPGQGLRLIYYSQIVNDFQKGDIAEGYSVSREKKESFPLTVTSAQKNPTAFYLCASTTGGNGYTFGSGTRLTVV.

This chain uses TRBV4-3 with TRBJ1-2; D remains ambiguous. CDR1 LGHNA and CDR2 YSLEER come from the germline V gene. CDR3 length: 16 amino acids. Trimming shortened V by 0 bases and J by 8 bases, and 19 bases separated the two germline ends. Written as DNA, the CDR3 is TGCGCCAGCAGCCAAGATTCGGACCCTCGTCTAGGGGGCTACACCTTC. Amino acids: CASSQDSDPRLGGYTF.

This clone was recorded only once. The gene calls are TRBV19 and TRBJ1-5; no clear D gene. There are 12 residues in the CDR3. The V gene lost 8 bases and the J gene lost 0 bases, with 5 bases spanning the gap. Germline-derived CDR1 and CDR2 are LNHDA and SQIVND (reference sequence). As DNA, the CDR3 is TGTGCCAGTCCCCCTAGCAATCAGCCCCAGCATTTT. Its translation: CASPPSNQPQHF. The variable domain in full, completed from reference TRBV19 and TRBJ1-5, reads DGGITQSPKYLFRKEGQNVTLSCEQNLNHDAMYWYRQDPGQGLRLIYYSQIVNDFQKGDIAEGYSVSREKKESFPLTVTSAQKNPTAFYLCASPPSNQPQHFGDGTRLSIL.

The rearrangement links TRBV4-1 to TRBJ1-2; tentatively, D is TRBD1 (6 bases). CDR1 and CDR2 (germline): MGHRA, YSYEKL. V shed 3 bases and J shed 3 bases, with 23 bases lying between them. This CDR3 spans 18 amino acids. In DNA form, the CDR3 reads TGCGCCAGCAGCCACACGGCTCTTCGGACAGCCAAATACTATGGCTACACCTTC. Protein sequence: CASSHTALRTAKYYGYTF.

This chain uses TRBV19 with TRBJ1-3; no clear D. Trimming took off 7 bases at V and 0 bases at J, with 16 bases between the two ends. Germline V gene sequence: CDR1 LNHDA, CDR2 SQIVND (reference sequence). The CDR3 runs 16 residues. This chain's CDR3 is CASTTFSGRSGNTIYF. CDR3 sequence (DNA): TGTGCCAGTACAACTTTTTCAGGCCGCTCTGGAAACACCATATATTTT.

The J gene is TRBJ2-2, the V gene TRBV27, with D uncertain. The CDR3 loop spans 10 amino acids. Germline V CDR1 and CDR2: MNHEY, SMNVEV (reference sequence). Trimming cost V 7 bases and J 3 bases, with 0 bases left between them. The CDR3 protein is CASNTGELFF. In DNA form, the CDR3 reads TGTGCCAGCAACACCGGGGAGCTGTTTTTT.

This sequence joins TRBV5-6 and TRBJ2-7; D might be TRBD1 or TRBD2, each matching 6 bases. The germline gives CDR1 SGHDT, CDR2 YYEEEE. With 3 bases removed from V and 1 base from J, the gap between germline ends came to 11 bases. CDR3 length equals 14 residues. CDR3 DNA sequence: TGTGCCAGCAGCTCGTGGGGGGCTTCCTACGAGCAGTACTTC. Residues: CASSSWGASYEQYF.

This clone was seen a single time. The chain uses TRBV2 and TRBJ1-4; D uncertain. This CDR3 has 13 amino acids. CDR1 and CDR2 from the germline V gene are SNHLY and FYNNEI. V gave up 10 bases and J gave up 8 bases, with 17 bases separating them. CDR3 protein: CATSALSTEKLFF. CDR3 nucleotides: TGTGCCACCTCAGCCCTGTCCACGGAAAAACTGTTTTTT.

This clone was found a few times. This chain uses TRBV4-1 with TRBJ2-7; 9 nucleotides line up with TRBD1. Trimming cost V 0 bases and J 6 bases; bases outside gene matches: 12. The V gene's germline CDR1 is MGHRA and CDR2 YSYEKL. The CDR3 covers 17 residues. The CDR3 DNA reads TGCGCCAGCAGCCAAGATCTTTACAGGGGGCTATGGGTCGAGCAGTACTTC. Amino acids: CASSQDLYRGLWVEQYF.

The V gene is TRBV7-9, the J gene TRBJ1-2, with 7 nucleotides matching TRBD1. Germline CDR1 SEHNR, CDR2 FQNEAQ (reference sequence). The CDR3 covers 14 residues. V was pared by 4 bases and J by 3 bases, with 5 bases of the junction left unmatched. The CDR3 sequence is CASSSGTADYGYTF. CDR3 bases: TGTGCCAGCAGCTCCGGGACAGCGGACTATGGCTACACCTTC. Full variable domain (outside the CDR3, taken from reference TRBV7-9 and TRBJ1-2): DTGVSQNPRHKITKRGQNVTFRCDPISEHNRLYWYRQTLGQGPEFLTYFQNEAQLEKSRLLSDRFSAERPKGSFSTLEIQRTEQGDSAMYLCASSSGTADYGYTFGSGTRLTVV.

This chain joins TRBV21-1 and TRBJ2-3; the table's D call, TRBD1, has no DNA check behind it. TRBV21-1 is a pseudogene locus. CDR3 length equals 19 residues. The DNA for the CDR3 is TGTGCCAGCAGCAAAGAAGGGACAGGGGTCAGTGGGTTGGCAGATACGCAGTATTTT. It translates to CASSKEGTGVSGLADTQYF.

The CDR3 loop reads CASSSADGDNSPLHF. The CDR3 coding sequence is TGCGCCAGCAGCTCCGCTGACGGGGATAATTCACCCCTCCACTTT. The V call is TRBV5-1, the J call TRBJ1-6, with unresolved D. There are 15 residues in the CDR3. The V end lost 3 bases, the J end lost 5 bases, and 12 bases lay between the germline ends. Germline V gene sequence: CDR1 SGHRS, CDR2 YFSETQ.

The genes are TRBV4-2 and TRBJ2-7; TRBD1 is a possible D gene (6 bases). The CDR3 spans 14 residues. Between the trimmed V and J ends, which lost 0 bases and 2 bases, there was a span of 8 bases. Germline loops: CDR1 LGHNA, CDR2 YNFKEQ. Written as DNA, the CDR3 is TGTGCCAGCAGCCAAGAAAAGGGGGCCTACGAGCAGTACTTC. It specifies CASSQEKGAYEQYF.

The V gene is TRBV28, the J gene TRBJ1-1; 7 bases agree with TRBD1. V lost 3 bases to trimming and J lost 4 bases; unmatched junction nucleotides: 8. This CDR3 has 15 residues. In germline, CDR1 is MDHEN, CDR2 SYDVKM. CDR3: CASSLTGYSITEAFF. The CDR3 bases are TGTGCCAGCAGTTTGACAGGGTATAGTATCACTGAAGCTTTCTTT. The full variable domain, completed using reference TRBV28 and TRBJ1-1, is DVKVTQSSRYLVKRTGEKVFLECVQDMDHENMFWYRQDPGLGLRLIYFSYDVKMKEKGDIPEGYSVSREKKERFSLILESASTNQTSMYLCASSLTGYSITEAFFGQGTRLTVV.